This T cell receptor (beta chain) is drawn from a study of chemoradiotherapy in HPV16-positive cancers. Germline V CDR1 and CDR2: WSHSY, SAAADI. This CDR3 has 13 amino acids. V dropped 6 bases and J dropped 1 base, with 10 bases sitting between them. A remark on this clone: Its antigen is unidentified.

Repeated repertoire sampling spanned the course of chemoradiotherapy. Sequencing was performed with immunoSEQ multiplex PCR; in TCRdb, only in-frame clones are kept and a portion is missing. The repertoire holds nearly 900 clones, with just under 90% as singletons. The study's findings and limits: For HPV16-positive patients, expanding HPV-responsive T cells associated with longer recurrence-free survival.

The sample was tumor tissue, taken from a patient who underwent chemoradiotherapy. The TCR sequence derives from a human donor with HPV-associated anogenital cancer. The gene calls are TRBV10-2 and TRBJ2-7; D remains ambiguous. The CDR3 nucleotides read TGCGCCAGCAGCCCCGCGGCATCCTACGAGCAGTACTTC. Amino acids: CASSPAASYEQYF.